The following is a T cell receptor beta chain sequence with its context. The germline CDR1 and CDR2 sequences are LGHNA and YNFKEQ. This CDR3 is built from 16 residues. With V trimmed by 0 bases and J by 4 bases, 4 bases remained unmatched. This entry is derived from a study of blood T cell repertoires in COVID-19. Study background: T cells, B-cell-depleted T cells, or PBMCs supplied cDNA or gDNA.

The study drew participants aged about 18 to 90 years from approximately 25 US areas. Assignment of participants to cohorts was predicated upon participant-reported clinical history. Recovered status applied to Cohort 3 donors who had two consecutive negative PCRs. It also applied to those with clearance or with symptom resolution. TCRdb keeps only in-frame clones here, not all; method: immunoSEQ multiplex PCR. The sample has 200,000 or so clones; roughly 85% are singletons. Sequencing was done on a sample of PBMCs or T cells enriched from blood (not recorded which). The clonotype was recovered from a man aged 25-45 years who had recovered from COVID-19. The V call is TRBV4-2, the J call TRBJ1-2; 11 bases agree with TRBD1. Here the CDR3 reads CASSQEGQGVPYGYTF. The DNA of the CDR3 is TGTGCCAGCAGCCAAGAGGGACAGGGGGTCCCCTATGGCTACACCTTC.